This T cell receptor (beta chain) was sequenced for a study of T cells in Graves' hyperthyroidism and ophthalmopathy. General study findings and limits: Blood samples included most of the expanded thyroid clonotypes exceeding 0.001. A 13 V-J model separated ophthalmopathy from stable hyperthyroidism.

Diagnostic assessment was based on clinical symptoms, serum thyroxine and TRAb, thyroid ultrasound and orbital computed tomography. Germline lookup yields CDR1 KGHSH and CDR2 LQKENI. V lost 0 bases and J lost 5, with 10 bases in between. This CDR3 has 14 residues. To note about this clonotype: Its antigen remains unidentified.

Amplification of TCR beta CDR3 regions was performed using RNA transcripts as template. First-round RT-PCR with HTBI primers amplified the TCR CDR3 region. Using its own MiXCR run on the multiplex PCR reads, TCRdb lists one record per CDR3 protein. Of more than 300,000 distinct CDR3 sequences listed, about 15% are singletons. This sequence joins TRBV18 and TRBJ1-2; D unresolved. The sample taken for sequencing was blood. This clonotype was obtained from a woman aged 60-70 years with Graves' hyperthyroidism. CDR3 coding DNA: TGTGCCAGCTCACCACCGTGGCAATCGTATGGCTACACCTTC. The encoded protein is CASSPPWQSYGYTF.